The entry that follows covers one T cell receptor (beta chain) sequence. The sample comes from a study of blood T cell repertoires in COVID-19. Study as a whole: Spain, Italy and the United States supplied samples that represented acute and convalescent COVID-19. The analysed material was cDNA or gDNA that came from T cells, B-cell-depleted T cells, or PBMCs.

The length of the CDR3 is 16 residues. Unmatched junction bases numbered 5, after V lost 2 bases and J lost 4 bases. Germline assignment: CDR1 LGHNT and CDR2 FRNRAP. Authors' methods: Reference gene primers were amplified, and this amplification served to estimate nucleated cell counts. The method was immunoSEQ multiplex PCR; TCRdb's version includes in-frame clones alone and lacks a portion of them. V and J calls and clone size are copied from that table; D and trimming were computed from the DNA. This sample has about 190,000 clones, with about four fifths found just once. The clonotype originates from a woman older than 75 with active or convalescent COVID-19. V and J are TRBV12-5 and TRBJ1-5, with 10 bases that match TRBD1. Material for sequencing was peripheral blood. The CDR3 protein is CASGLSDRGPNQPQHF. The CDR3 DNA reads as TGTGCTAGTGGTTTGTCCGACAGGGGGCCAAATCAGCCCCAGCATTTT.